The 29 T cell receptor beta chains given below trace back to one sample, sequenced in a study of cytomegalovirus exposure and HLA in healthy donors. This PCR relied on a set of 60 Vbeta primers and 13 Jbeta primers. Only in-frame clones appear in the TCRdb table, and some are missing; sequencing was by immunoSEQ multiplex PCR. This table holds some 120,000 clones. Input material: PBMCs. These receptors came from a man between 40 and 49 years old in good health and CMV-seropositive.

The chain has TRBV15 and TRBJ1-5; D perhaps matches TRBD1 (5 bases). The germline CDR1 and CDR2 sequences are LNHNV and YYDKDF (reference sequence). The CDR3 contains 15 residues. Trimming left V 1 base short and J 7 bases short, with 14 bases between. CDR3 amino acids: CATSRAPGERQPQHF. As DNA, the CDR3 is TGTGCCACCAGCAGAGCACCGGGGGAGAGGCAGCCCCAGCATTTT.

This chain uses TRBV28 with TRBJ1-5; tentative D call: TRBD1 (5 bases). Trimming took off 6 bases at V and 11 bases at J, with 17 bases between the two ends. Germline V gene lookup returns CDR1 MDHEN and CDR2 SYDVKM. CDR3 size: 13 residues. The CDR3 DNA sequence: TGTGCCAGCAGAAGGACACAGGAAACGGCCCAGCATTTT. It encodes CASRRTQETAQHF.

The rearrangement links TRBV19 to TRBJ2-1, with TRBD2 identical over 7 bases. This CDR3 spans 16 amino acids. V dropped 4 bases and J dropped 2; count of bases not matched to a gene: 8. Germline assignment: CDR1 LNHDA and CDR2 SQIVND (reference sequence). In DNA, the CDR3 is TGTGCCAGTAGTACCCCCCTCGGGAGGACCTACAATGAGCAGTTCTTC. Protein product: CASSTPLGRTYNEQFF. Full variable domain (missing parts from reference TRBV19 and TRBJ2-1): DGGITQSPKYLFRKEGQNVTLSCEQNLNHDAMYWYRQDPGQGLRLIYYSQIVNDFQKGDIAEGYSVSREKKESFPLTVTSAQKNPTAFYLCASSTPLGRTYNEQFFGPGTRLTVL.

V usage is TRBV6-5 and J usage is TRBJ1-2; tentatively, D is TRBD1 (6 bases). Germline V gives CDR1 MNHEY, CDR2 SVGAGI. The ends were cut back, 7 bases at V and 4 bases at J, with 13 bases in the middle. The CDR3 has 13 amino acids. CDR3 in DNA: TGTGCCAGCATTGGGGGCCGGGCCTATGGCTACACCTTC. It specifies CASIGGRAYGYTF.

The genes are TRBV9 and TRBJ2-1, with 12 bases that match TRBD2. Germline CDR1 and CDR2: SGDLS and YYNGEE. CDR3 length equals 15 residues. Unmatched junction bases numbered 8, after V lost 4 bases and J lost 9 bases. CDR3 loop: CASSPRLAGELEQFF. Here the CDR3 DNA reads TGTGCCAGCAGCCCGCGACTAGCGGGAGAGCTTGAGCAGTTCTTC.

This chain joins TRBV15 and TRBJ1-5; D uncertain. The germline V gene encodes CDR1 LNHNV and CDR2 YYDKDF (reference sequence). V was pared by 0 bases and J by 5 bases, with 14 bases between. This CDR3 comprises 16 residues. The CDR3 loop reads CATSRDRVESDQPQHF. For the CDR3, the DNA is TGTGCCACCAGCAGAGATCGGGTGGAATCTGATCAGCCCCAGCATTTT.

This chain connects TRBV2 to TRBJ1-3; D is unclear. V gave up 4 bases and J gave up 4 bases, with 5 bases separating them. The CDR3 is made up of 12 amino acids. Germline lookup yields CDR1 SNHLY and CDR2 FYNNEI. For the CDR3, the DNA is TGTGCCAGCAGTGGTCTGGGAAACACCATATATTTT. It translates to CASSGLGNTIYF.

This chain connects TRBV5-4 to TRBJ1-1, with D possibly matching TRBD1 (5 bases). V was trimmed by 5 bases and J by 1 base, leaving 15 bases between them. Per germline, CDR1 SGHNT and CDR2 YYREEE (reference sequence). This CDR3 spans 15 amino acids. This CDR3 reads CASSPRGWKNTEAFF. CDR3 DNA: TGTGCCAGCAGTCCTCGGGGGTGGAAGAACACTGAAGCTTTCTTT.

The rearrangement links TRBV7-3 to TRBJ2-7; 7 bases align to TRBD2. This CDR3 has 14 residues. Losses at the gene ends were 4 bases for V and 2 bases for J; bases not matched to a gene: 5. Germline loops: CDR1 SGHTA, CDR2 FQGTGA. In DNA, the CDR3 is TGTGCCAGCAGCTGGGCTAGCGGACCCTACGAGCAGTACTTC. It translates to CASSWASGPYEQYF.

The chain carries TRBV5-1 and TRBJ1-4; TRBD1 matches 7 bases. The CDR3 runs 14 residues. The V gene end was trimmed by 4 bases and the J gene end by 3 bases; junction bases not matched to a gene: 3. The germline V gene has CDR1 SGHRS and CDR2 YFSETQ. This chain's CDR3 is CASSLGQANEKLFF. Written as DNA, the CDR3 is TGCGCCAGCAGCCTAGGACAGGCTAATGAAAAACTGTTTTTT.

J is TRBJ2-7 and V is TRBV6-6; maybe TRBD2 (6 bases). The V gene lost 6 bases and the J gene lost 2 bases, with 14 bases spanning the gap. Per germline, CDR1 MNHNY and CDR2 SVGAGI (reference sequence). The CDR3 is 14 residues long. CDR3 bases: TGTGCCAGCAGGCCGGGCGGGAATACCTACGAGCAGTACTTC. Translation gives CASRPGGNTYEQYF.

The gene calls are TRBV6-1 and TRBJ1-6; D is possibly TRBD1 (5 bases). This CDR3 contains 14 residues. V lost 2 bases and J 7 bases, leaving 9 bases between the germline ends. Germline CDR1 is MNHNS and CDR2 is SASEGT. The CDR3, as DNA: TGTGCCAGCAGTGAACGCAGGGTAAATTCACCCCTCCACTTT. This sequence encodes CASSERRVNSPLHF.

The chain joins TRBV4-1 to TRBJ2-7; TRBD1 aligns across 9 bases. The germline gives CDR1 MGHRA, CDR2 YSYEKL. Trimming at V came to 5 bases and at J to 6 bases, leaving 5 bases not matched to a gene. The length of the CDR3 is 13 residues. The CDR3 DNA reads TGCGCCAGCAGCATCCGGACAGGGGTCGAGCAGTACTTC. Protein: CASSIRTGVEQYF.

J is TRBJ2-7 and V is TRBV5-6, with D perhaps matching TRBD1 (6 bases). Germline V lookup: CDR1 SGHDT, CDR2 YYEEEE. This CDR3 is 16 amino acids long. The V end was cut by 4 bases, the J end by 2 bases, with 19 bases between. CDR3 coding DNA: TGTGCCAGCAGCCAGATACAGGGCGCTCGAACCTACGAGCAGTACTTC. It specifies CASSQIQGARTYEQYF.

The chain has TRBV11-1 and TRBJ2-3; 8 bases are a match to TRBD1. CDR3 length: 14 residues. Trimming at V came to 8 bases and at J to 7 bases, leaving 11 bases not matched to a gene. From germline, CDR1 is SGHAT and CDR2 FQDESV (reference sequence). The chain's CDR3 is CASASSRTGNTQYF. In DNA, the CDR3 is TGTGCCAGCGCCTCTTCCAGGACAGGGAATACGCAGTATTTT.

The rearrangement uses TRBV2 and TRBJ2-5; 11 bases agree with TRBD2. Germline V gene lookup returns CDR1 SNHLY and CDR2 FYNNEI. The CDR3 contains 13 residues. V was pared by 5 bases and J by 5 bases, with 1 base of the junction left unmatched. For the CDR3, the DNA is TGTGCCAGCAGTCGGACTAGCGGGGAGACCCAGTACTTC. Encoded protein: CASSRTSGETQYF.

This chain joins TRBV10-2 and TRBJ1-1; D not resolved. This CDR3 contains 11 residues. V lost 6 bases to trimming and J lost 4 bases, with 6 bases between them. Germline V lookup: CDR1 WSHSY, CDR2 SAAADI. The CDR3 loop reads CASRGGTEAFF. The CDR3 DNA reads TGCGCCAGCAGGGGAGGCACTGAAGCTTTCTTT.

J is TRBJ2-2 and V is TRBV12-5; D is possibly TRBD2 (5 bases). The ends were cut back, 5 bases at V and 6 bases at J, with 10 bases in the middle. Germline lookup yields CDR1 LGHNT and CDR2 FRNRAP. CDR3 length equals 13 residues. The CDR3 nucleotides read TGTGCTAGTGGTCCTGAGGGTGCCGGGGAGCTGTTTTTT. Protein product: CASGPEGAGELFF.

The chain joins TRBV5-1 to TRBJ1-1; 10 nucleotides agree with TRBD1. This CDR3 is 17 amino acids long. Germline values: CDR1 SGHRS, CDR2 YFSETQ. After removal of 4 bases from V and 3 bases from J, the junction contained 12 bases not matched to a gene. The CDR3 DNA follows: TGCGCCAGCAGCCGCGTCCCGGGACAGGGGATGGACACTGAAGCTTTCTTT. Encoded protein: CASSRVPGQGMDTEAFF.

The rearrangement joins TRBV5-1 to TRBJ2-1, with D possibly TRBD2 on 8 matching bases. CDR1 and CDR2 (germline): SGHRS, YFSETQ. The CDR3 has 14 residues. The germline V and J ends were trimmed by 4 bases and 6 bases, with 14 bases remaining between them. The CDR3 sequence: CASSIQGTSNEQFF. The CDR3 coding sequence is TGCGCCAGCAGCATACAGGGGACTAGCAATGAGCAGTTCTTC.

This chain joins TRBV27 and TRBJ1-5, with 9 bases identical to TRBD1. The germline CDR1 and CDR2 sequences are MNHEY and SMNVEV (reference sequence). This CDR3 spans 14 amino acids. V was clipped by 6 bases and J by 2 bases; unmatched bases: 2. The CDR3 protein is CASRGQGGNQPQHF. CDR3 nucleotide sequence: TGTGCCAGCAGGGGACAGGGAGGCAATCAGCCCCAGCATTTT.

This sequence joins TRBV6-1 and TRBJ2-7; 8 bases match TRBD1. The CDR3 covers 14 residues. Germline values: CDR1 MNHNS, CDR2 SASEGT. J was trimmed by 5 bases and V by 6 bases; bases with no gene match: 9. Here the CDR3 DNA reads TGTGCCAGCAGGTTGGGACAGGTCATCCACGAGCAGTACTTC. Amino acid sequence: CASRLGQVIHEQYF.

The chain recombines TRBV5-1 with TRBJ2-7; D not certain. The CDR3 has 14 residues. Germline CDR1 SGHRS, CDR2 YFSETQ. V lost 1 base and J lost 4, with 12 bases in between. CDR3 amino acids: CASSLQPGGYEQYF. CDR3 DNA: TGCGCCAGCAGCTTGCAGCCAGGTGGATACGAGCAGTACTTC.

The rearrangement uses TRBV5-6 and TRBJ2-5, with a tentative D call TRBD1 (6 bases). Germline V gene data show CDR1 as SGHDT and CDR2 as YYEEEE. Trimming shortened V by 3 bases and J by 2 bases, and 17 bases separated the two germline ends. The CDR3 totals 16 residues. This chain's CDR3 is CASSYRTVFGQETQYF. The CDR3, as DNA: TGTGCCAGCAGCTACCGGACAGTTTTCGGACAAGAGACCCAGTACTTC.

The chain couples TRBV4-2 to TRBJ2-3; a possible D gene is TRBD2 (6 bases). Germline V gives CDR1 LGHNA, CDR2 YNFKEQ. V was trimmed by 3 bases and J by 8 bases, leaving 9 bases between them. This CDR3 is built from 12 residues. The CDR3 is CASSQGGGTQYF. DNA of the CDR3: TGTGCCAGCAGCCAGGGGGGTGGTACGCAGTATTTT.

This chain uses TRBV11-3 with TRBJ2-2; 8 bases align to TRBD1. The CDR3 has 17 amino acids. The trim removed 4 bases at V and 5 bases at J, leaving 12 bases unmatched. Germline values: CDR1 SGHNT, CDR2 YENEEA. The CDR3 region is CASSSYPGQGRTGELFF. CDR3 sequence (DNA): TGTGCCAGCAGCTCCTACCCCGGACAGGGCAGGACCGGGGAGCTGTTTTTT.

The chain joins TRBV27 to TRBJ2-2, with 7 bases lining up with TRBD2. The CDR3 runs to 19 residues. Losses at the gene ends were 4 bases for V and 3 bases for J; bases not matched to a gene: 17. Germline V gene data show CDR1 as MNHEY and CDR2 as SMNVEV (reference sequence). The CDR3 here is CASSWRGGGERADTGELFF. DNA for the CDR3: TGTGCCAGCAGTTGGAGGGGCGGGGGTGAGCGAGCGGACACCGGGGAGCTGTTTTTT.

This sequence joins TRBV6-1 and TRBJ2-5; TRBD1 aligns across 9 bases. The J call could be wrong; TRBJ2-7 is a better fit for the DNA end. This CDR3 has 16 residues. Germline CDR1 reads MNHNS; CDR2 reads SASEGT. CDR3 DNA: TGTGCCAGCAGTGACCGCCTGACAGGGGGACTCTACGAGCAGTACTTC. It is translated as CASSDRLTGGLYEQYF.

The chain has TRBV5-4 and TRBJ1-2; unclear D gene. Germline lookup yields CDR1 SGHNT and CDR2 YYREEE (reference sequence). This CDR3 has 14 residues. V lost 3 bases and J lost 4, with 13 bases in between. Here the CDR3 reads CASSSNQVPYGYTF. The CDR3 bases are TGTGCCAGCAGCTCAAACCAGGTCCCCTATGGCTACACCTTC.